The T cell receptor beta chain described here comes from a study of control samples from healthy donors and cancer patients. Produced via immunoSEQ multiplex PCR; TCRdb's table is partial and in-frame only. Of about 120,000 clones in the sample, approximately 89% were seen once. Germline assignment: CDR1 MNHNY and CDR2 SVGAGI (reference sequence). The CDR3 is 12 residues long. V lost 7 bases and J lost 6, with 12 bases in between. This TCR came from a woman younger than 30 in good health. Sequencing was carried out using blood. The chain combines TRBV6-6 with TRBJ1-2, with a weak D call TRBD1 (5 bases). The CDR3 DNA reads as TGTGCCAGCATAGCAGGGTCCGATGGCTACACCTTC. Its protein product is CASIAGSDGYTF.